The next 25 T cell receptor beta chains were all read from a single sample in a study of shared clonotypes between healthy human individuals. Clones were read by immunoSEQ multiplex PCR, and TCRdb kept only the in-frame ones, dropping some. Among 2.3 million or so clones listed, 85% to 95% were seen once. The sample taken for sequencing was naive CD4+ T cells from PBMCs. Subset defined: CD45RA+ positively selected. The receptors were sampled from a man aged 18 to 30 in good health. Some clones in this sample may be carry-over from other donors' samples.

This clone came up once. The genes are TRBV27 and TRBJ1-5, with D tentatively TRBD1 (6 bases). Germline V gene data show CDR1 as MNHEY and CDR2 as SMNVEV (reference sequence). V was trimmed by 6 bases and J by 0 bases, leaving 9 bases between them. CDR3 length equals 14 residues. Written as DNA, the CDR3 is TGTGCCAGCAGGACAGGAAATAGCAATCAGCCCCAGCATTTT. It is translated as CASRTGNSNQPQHF.

J is TRBJ2-3 and V is TRBV28, with D hard to call. Germline V CDR1 and CDR2: MDHEN, SYDVKM. CDR3 size: 16 residues. The V end lost 7 bases, the J end lost 0 bases, and 17 bases lay between the germline ends. CDR3 protein: CASNFRTPLSTDTQYF. The CDR3 DNA is TGTGCCAGCAACTTCCGGACCCCTCTGAGCACAGATACGCAGTATTTT.

The rearrangement joins TRBV28 to TRBJ2-1; a weak D match, TRBD2 (5 bases). The V end was cut by 4 bases, the J end by 4 bases, with 20 bases between. CDR3 size: 17 residues. Germline V gene data show CDR1 as MDHEN and CDR2 as SYDVKM. CDR3 coding DNA: TGTGCCAGCAGTTCAGACCTACGGGGAATGGAGTACAATGAGCAGTTCTTC. Translated, it gives CASSSDLRGMEYNEQFF. Based on the CDR3 plus reference TRBV28 and TRBJ2-1, the full variable domain is DVKVTQSSRYLVKRTGEKVFLECVQDMDHENMFWYRQDPGLGLRLIYFSYDVKMKEKGDIPEGYSVSREKKERFSLILESASTNQTSMYLCASSSDLRGMEYNEQFFGPGTRLTVL.

The CDR3 DNA reads TGCGCCAGCAGCCAAGCCCCGGGAACCGATGAAAAACTGTTTTTT. It yields the protein CASSQAPGTDEKLFF. The chain is built from TRBV4-3 and TRBJ1-4, with no clear D. Germline CDR1 LGHNA, CDR2 YSLEER. The CDR3 loop spans 15 amino acids. V lost 1 base, J lost 6 bases, and 12 bases lay in between.

The V call is TRBV27, the J call TRBJ2-7; TRBD2 aligns across 7 bases. With 4 bases clipped from V and 3 bases from J, the junction kept 12 bases outside the gene matches. The germline V gene has CDR1 MNHEY and CDR2 SMNVEV (reference sequence). The CDR3 is made up of 16 amino acids. The CDR3 DNA reads as TGTGCCAGCAGTTCGATTCCCAGACTAGCCTTCTACGAGCAGTACTTC. It is translated as CASSSIPRLAFYEQYF.

As regards this clone: The identical CDR3 is also encoded by other nucleotide sequences in the sample. The chain uses TRBV5-1 and TRBJ1-2; TRBD1 is a possible D gene (6 bases). V lost 0 bases to trimming and J lost 1 base, with 7 bases between them. Germline lookup yields CDR1 SGHRS and CDR2 YFSETQ. The CDR3 is 14 amino acids. The CDR3 DNA is TGCGCCAGCAGCTTGGCAGGGGATAACTATGGCTACACCTTC. As protein: CASSLAGDNYGYTF.

About this clone: The same CDR3 also results from other DNA sequences found in this sample. This sequence joins TRBV5-4 and TRBJ2-3; D is undetermined. V was clipped by 3 bases and J by 2 bases, with 7 bases between them. The CDR3 has 13 amino acids. Germline V lookup: CDR1 SGHNT, CDR2 YYREEE (reference sequence). In nucleotides, the CDR3 is TGTGCCAGCAGCTCCCGCCCCACAGATACGCAGTATTTT. Translated: CASSSRPTDTQYF.

V usage is TRBV11-2 and J usage is TRBJ2-2; tentatively, D is TRBD2 (6 bases). Trimming took off 1 base at V and 1 base at J, with 13 bases between the two ends. Germline CDR1 and CDR2: SGHAT and FQNNGV. This CDR3 spans 17 amino acids. The CDR3: CASSLGPRGVNTGELFF. In DNA form, the CDR3 reads TGTGCCAGCAGCTTAGGCCCTCGCGGGGTGAACACCGGGGAGCTGTTTTTT.

The chain combines TRBV6-1 with TRBJ2-5; D is possibly TRBD1 (6 bases). The J call may be in error: the DNA end matches TRBJ2-7 better. Germline V gene lookup returns CDR1 MNHNS and CDR2 SASEGT. The CDR3 has 12 residues. The CDR3 sequence: CAITPRGYEQYF. In DNA, the CDR3 is TGTGCCATAACCCCCAGGGGCTACGAGCAGTACTTC.

The chain is built from TRBV4-1 and TRBJ2-5; TRBD1 agrees at 10 bases. The CDR3 contains 16 residues. J was trimmed by 14 bases and V by 0 bases; bases with no gene match: 15. Per germline, CDR1 MGHRA and CDR2 YSYEKL. The CDR3 loop is CASSQDQGGQGPILYF. CDR3 nucleotide sequence: TGCGCCAGCAGCCAAGATCAGGGGGGACAGGGGCCCATCCTCTACTTC.

The V gene is TRBV2, the J gene TRBJ2-2; D is possibly TRBD2 (6 bases). This CDR3 spans 15 amino acids. The V gene's germline CDR1 is SNHLY and CDR2 FYNNEI. Trimming pared 6 bases from V and 5 bases from J, leaving 16 bases between. The CDR3, as DNA: TGTGCCAGCAGGGAGGGTCCAGGGCGTACCGGGGAGCTGTTTTTT. Its translation: CASREGPGRTGELFF. Looking up the rest from reference TRBV2 and TRBJ2-2 gives the full variable domain: EPEVTQTPSHQVTQMGQEVILRCVPISNHLYFYWYRQILGQKVEFLVSFYNNEISEKSEIFDDQFSVERPDGSNFTLKIRSTKLEDSAMYFCASREGPGRTGELFFGEGSRLTVL.

This clone was counted a single time. The genes are TRBV11-3 and TRBJ2-7; 11 bases fit TRBD2. V shed 8 bases and J 0 bases; nucleotides not matched to a gene: 9. CDR1 is SGHNT and CDR2 is YENEEA in the germline V gene. CDR3 length: 16 amino acids. DNA of the CDR3: TGTGCCAGCGCGTCTAGCGGGAGGCAAATCTCCTACGAGCAGTACTTC. Its translation is CASASSGRQISYEQYF.

With respect to this clone: Distinct nucleotide sequences in the sample also encode this CDR3. V gene TRBV28 combines with J gene TRBJ2-7; D unresolved. With 1 base removed from V and 5 bases from J, the gap between germline ends came to 3 bases. The V gene's germline CDR1 is MDHEN and CDR2 SYDVKM. The CDR3 sequence is 11 residues long. This CDR3 reads CASSLSDEQYF. The CDR3 coding sequence is TGTGCCAGCAGTTTATCGGACGAGCAGTACTTC.

The chain recombines TRBV7-2 with TRBJ2-7; 10 bases are a match to TRBD2. There are 18 residues in the CDR3. Germline trimming cut 5 bases from V and 4 bases from J; bases unmatched to any gene: 17. The germline gives CDR1 SGHTA, CDR2 FQGNSA. This CDR3 is CASSHPDRAAGGGYEQYF. In nucleotides, the CDR3 is TGTGCCAGCAGCCACCCGGACAGGGCAGCGGGAGGGGGTTACGAGCAGTACTTC.

The chain carries TRBV2 and TRBJ1-4; 9 bases match TRBD1. This CDR3 is built from 12 residues. Unmatched junction bases numbered 3, after V lost 9 bases and J lost 7 bases. Germline-derived CDR1 and CDR2 are SNHLY and FYNNEI. As DNA, the CDR3 is TGTGCCAGTGGACAGGGGTTTGAAAAACTGTTTTTT. It specifies CASGQGFEKLFF.

The CDR3 protein is CASSPWTGADTQYF. As DNA, the CDR3 is TGTGCCAGCAGCCCCTGGACAGGGGCAGATACGCAGTATTTT. The chain employs TRBV7-3 and TRBJ2-3; TRBD1 agrees at 9 bases. After removal of 5 bases from V and 4 bases from J, the junction contained 4 bases not matched to a gene. The CDR3 contains 14 residues. Germline CDR1 reads SGHTA; CDR2 reads FQGTGA.

The rearrangement uses TRBV6-1 and TRBJ2-2; D is ambiguous. CDR3 length equals 14 residues. Trimming left V 6 bases short and J 2 bases short, with 10 bases between. Per germline, CDR1 MNHNS and CDR2 SASEGT. As DNA, the CDR3 is TGTGCCAGCAGACCGAGGATAAACACCGGGGAGCTGTTTTTT. Its protein product is CASRPRINTGELFF.

The chain employs TRBV15 and TRBJ1-3; D not resolved. Trimming stripped 5 bases from V and 3 bases from J, with 11 bases between. The germline V gene has CDR1 LNHNV and CDR2 YYDKDF (reference sequence). This CDR3 region has 14 residues. DNA for the CDR3: TGTGCCACCAGCTCTTGGACCGTTGGAAACACCATATATTTT. Residues: CATSSWTVGNTIYF.

J is TRBJ2-1 and V is TRBV9; 8 bases are shared with TRBD1. J lost 6 bases, V lost 3 bases, and 8 bases had no gene match. The CDR3 is 15 amino acids. Germline CDR1 SGDLS, CDR2 YYNGEE. The CDR3 reads CASSARGLASNEQFF. CDR3 coding DNA: TGTGCCAGCAGCGCCAGGGGGCTAGCAAGCAATGAGCAGTTCTTC. Looking up the rest from reference TRBV9 and TRBJ2-1 gives the full variable domain: DSGVTQTPKHLITATGQRVTLRCSPRSGDLSVYWYQQSLDQGLQFLIQYYNGEERAKGNILERFSAQQFPDLHSELNLSSLELGDSALYFCASSARGLASNEQFFGPGTRLTVL.

The chain carries TRBV4-3 and TRBJ2-1; 10 positions match TRBD2. With V trimmed by 1 base and J by 11 bases, 14 bases remained unmatched. Per germline, CDR1 LGHNA and CDR2 YSLEER. The CDR3 contains 17 residues. The DNA for the CDR3 is TGCGCCAGCAGCCAAGGAGGAGCTAGCGGGGGTTCCCCCAAGCAGTTCTTC. Translating it yields CASSQGGASGGSPKQFF.

The chain employs TRBV7-8 and TRBJ1-1; D is perhaps TRBD1 (6 bases). The V gene's germline CDR1 is SGHVS and CDR2 FQNEAQ. The CDR3 has 15 amino acids. V was cut by 5 bases and J by 0 bases, with 13 bases left in between. In DNA form, the CDR3 reads TGTGCCAGCAGCCGGGGGGCAGGGTTGAACACTGAAGCTTTCTTT. Translation gives CASSRGAGLNTEAFF.

The V and J genes are TRBV11-3 and TRBJ2-3; 8 bases are shared with TRBD1. J lost 2 bases, V lost 1 base, and 2 bases had no gene match. Per the germline V gene, CDR1 is SGHNT and CDR2 is YENEEA. The CDR3 extends over 15 amino acids. CDR3 nucleotides: TGTGCCAGCAGCTTAGGGGACAGGCCCACAGATACGCAGTATTTT. It is translated as CASSLGDRPTDTQYF.

V gene TRBV7-9 combines with J gene TRBJ2-3; D remains unclear. Germline V lookup: CDR1 SEHNR, CDR2 FQNEAQ (reference sequence). The V gene lost 3 bases and the J gene lost 8 bases, with 9 bases spanning the gap. The CDR3 extends over 12 amino acids. The CDR3 nucleotides are TGTGCCAGCAGCTTCGAATTGGGTACGCAGTATTTT. It is translated as CASSFELGTQYF.

The chain employs TRBV5-1 and TRBJ2-7; D possibly uses TRBD1 or TRBD2 (8 bases each). The CDR3 sequence is 16 residues long. Trimming shortened V by 3 bases and J by 6 bases, and 22 bases separated the two germline ends. Germline V lookup: CDR1 SGHRS, CDR2 YFSETQ. For the CDR3, the DNA is TGCGCCAGCAGCTCCTACAGGGGGGCGGGAGGAAGCGAGCAGTACTTC. Residues: CASSSYRGAGGSEQYF.

This clone was found a few times. The chain uses TRBV28 and TRBJ1-4; 8 bases map to TRBD1. This CDR3 is built from 14 residues. In germline, CDR1 is MDHEN, CDR2 SYDVKM. The trim removed 3 bases at V and 8 bases at J, leaving 5 bases unmatched. CDR3 protein: CASSFQGALEKLFF. Written as DNA, the CDR3 is TGTGCCAGCAGTTTCCAGGGGGCTCTGGAAAAACTGTTTTTT.